One T cell receptor beta chain is described in this entry. The CDR3 length is 16 residues. The J segment lost 1 base and the V segment lost 7 bases, leaving 6 bases of the junction unmatched. This entry comes from a study of T-cell reconstitution after alpha-beta-depleted transplantation in children. For TCRbeta, the library was prepared with unique molecular identifiers. A single record per CDR3 protein comes from TCRdb applying MiXCR to the PCR reads. The repertoire holds some 340,000 distinct CDR3 sequences, with approximately 10% as singletons. J is TRBJ2-5 and V is TRBV12-3 or TRBV12-4; 13 bases align to TRBD2. The sequence was collected from a human donor who donated a stem cell graft to a child with acute lymphoblastic leukemia. The source was PBMCs from the stem cell graft donor, collected from the stem cell graft. The CDR3 here is CASNPGTSGAQETQYF. CDR3 bases: TGTGCCAGCAACCCAGGGACTAGCGGGGCCCAAGAGACCCAGTACTTC.